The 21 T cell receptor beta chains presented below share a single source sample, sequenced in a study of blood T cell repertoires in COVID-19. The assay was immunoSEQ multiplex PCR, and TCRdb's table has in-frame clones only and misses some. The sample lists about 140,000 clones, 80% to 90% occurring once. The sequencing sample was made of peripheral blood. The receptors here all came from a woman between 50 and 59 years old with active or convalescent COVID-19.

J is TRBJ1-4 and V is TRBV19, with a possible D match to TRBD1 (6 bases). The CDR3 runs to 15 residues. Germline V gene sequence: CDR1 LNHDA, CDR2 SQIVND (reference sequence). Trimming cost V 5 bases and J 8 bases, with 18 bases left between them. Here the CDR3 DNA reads TGTGCCAGTAGTGACCTAAAAGGGGGTCGGGAAAAACTGTTTTTT. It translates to CASSDLKGGREKLFF.

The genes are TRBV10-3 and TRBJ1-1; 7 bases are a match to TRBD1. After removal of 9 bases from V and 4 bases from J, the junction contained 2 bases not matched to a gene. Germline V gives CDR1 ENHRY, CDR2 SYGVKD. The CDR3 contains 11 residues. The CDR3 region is CAIQGGTEAFF. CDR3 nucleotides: TGTGCCATTCAGGGGGGCACTGAAGCTTTCTTT.

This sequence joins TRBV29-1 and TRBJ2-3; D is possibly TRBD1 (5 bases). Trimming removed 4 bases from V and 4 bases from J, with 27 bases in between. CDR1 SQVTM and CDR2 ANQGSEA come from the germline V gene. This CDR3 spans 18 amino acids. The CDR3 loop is CSVVGALGLTRSADTQYF. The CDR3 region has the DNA TGCAGCGTTGTTGGGGCTTTGGGGTTAACCAGGAGCGCAGATACGCAGTATTTT.

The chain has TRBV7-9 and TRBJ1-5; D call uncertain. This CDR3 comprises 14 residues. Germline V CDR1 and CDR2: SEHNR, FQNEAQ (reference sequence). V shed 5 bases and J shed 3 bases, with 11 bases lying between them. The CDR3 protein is CASSGPGFNQPQHF. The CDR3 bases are TGTGCCAGCAGCGGCCCGGGTTTCAATCAGCCCCAGCATTTT.

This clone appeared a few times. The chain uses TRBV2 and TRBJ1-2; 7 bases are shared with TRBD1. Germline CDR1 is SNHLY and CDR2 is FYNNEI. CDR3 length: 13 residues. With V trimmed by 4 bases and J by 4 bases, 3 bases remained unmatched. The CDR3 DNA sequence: TGTGCCAGCAGTGTCGACAGGGTCTATGGCTACACCTTC. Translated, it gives CASSVDRVYGYTF.

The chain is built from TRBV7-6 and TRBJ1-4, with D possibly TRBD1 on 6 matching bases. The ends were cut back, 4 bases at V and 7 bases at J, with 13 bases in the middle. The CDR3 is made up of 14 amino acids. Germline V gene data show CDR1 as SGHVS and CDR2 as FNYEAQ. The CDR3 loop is CASSYTGPGEKLFF. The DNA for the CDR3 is TGTGCCAGCAGCTATACAGGGCCTGGTGAAAAACTGTTTTTT.

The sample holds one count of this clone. The chain's CDR3 is CASTSGAHSYNEQFF. The CDR3 DNA reads as TGTGCCAGCACCTCAGGGGCCCACTCCTACAATGAGCAGTTCTTC. The genes are TRBV6-4 and TRBJ2-1; possible D gene TRBD1, 6 bases. CDR1 and CDR2 from the germline V gene are MRHNA and SNTAGT. The CDR3 consists of 15 residues. The V gene lost 7 bases and the J gene lost 0 bases, with 13 bases spanning the gap.

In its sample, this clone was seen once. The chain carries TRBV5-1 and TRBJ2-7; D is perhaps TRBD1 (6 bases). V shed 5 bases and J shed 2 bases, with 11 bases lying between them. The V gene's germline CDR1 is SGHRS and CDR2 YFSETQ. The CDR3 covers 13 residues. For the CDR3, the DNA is TGCGCCAGCAGATTACAGGGCACCTACGAGCAGTACTTC. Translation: CASRLQGTYEQYF.

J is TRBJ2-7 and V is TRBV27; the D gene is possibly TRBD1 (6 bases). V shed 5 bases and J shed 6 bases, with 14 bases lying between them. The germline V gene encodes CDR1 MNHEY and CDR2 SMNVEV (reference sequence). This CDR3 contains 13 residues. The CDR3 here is CASSDPGAGEQYF. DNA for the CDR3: TGTGCCAGCAGTGATCCAGGGGCTGGCGAGCAGTACTTC.

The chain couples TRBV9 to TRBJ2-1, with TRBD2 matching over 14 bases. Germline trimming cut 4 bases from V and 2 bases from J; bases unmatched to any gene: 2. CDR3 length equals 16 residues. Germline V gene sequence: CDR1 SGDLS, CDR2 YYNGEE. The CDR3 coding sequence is TGTGCCAGCAGCCTGGGACTAGCGGGGGCCTACAATGAGCAGTTCTTC. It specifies CASSLGLAGAYNEQFF.

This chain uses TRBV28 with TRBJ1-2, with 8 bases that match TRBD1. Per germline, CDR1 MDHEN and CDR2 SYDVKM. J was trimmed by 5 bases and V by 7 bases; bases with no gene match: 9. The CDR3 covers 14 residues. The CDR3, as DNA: TGTGCCAGCACGTTAACCGGGACAGGTTATGGCTACACCTTC. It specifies CASTLTGTGYGYTF.

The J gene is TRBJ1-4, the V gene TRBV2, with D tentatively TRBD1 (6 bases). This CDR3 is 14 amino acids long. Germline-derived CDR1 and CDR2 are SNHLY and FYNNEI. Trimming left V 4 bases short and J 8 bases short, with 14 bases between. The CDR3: CASSVGRGGEKLFF. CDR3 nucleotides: TGTGCCAGCAGTGTTGGCAGGGGTGGCGAAAAACTGTTTTTT.

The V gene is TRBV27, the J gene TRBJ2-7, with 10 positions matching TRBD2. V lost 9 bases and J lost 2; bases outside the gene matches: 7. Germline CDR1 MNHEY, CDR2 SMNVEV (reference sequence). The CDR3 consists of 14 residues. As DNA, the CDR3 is TGTGCCAGTTCTGTAGCGGGAGGTACCTACGAGCAGTACTTC. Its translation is CASSVAGGTYEQYF.

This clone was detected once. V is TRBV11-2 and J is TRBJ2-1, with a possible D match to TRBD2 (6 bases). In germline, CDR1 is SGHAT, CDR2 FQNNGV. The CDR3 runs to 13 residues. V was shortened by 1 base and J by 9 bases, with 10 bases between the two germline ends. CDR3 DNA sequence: TGTGCCAGCAGCTTAGCGGGAGTAGGTGAGCAGTTCTTC. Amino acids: CASSLAGVGEQFF.

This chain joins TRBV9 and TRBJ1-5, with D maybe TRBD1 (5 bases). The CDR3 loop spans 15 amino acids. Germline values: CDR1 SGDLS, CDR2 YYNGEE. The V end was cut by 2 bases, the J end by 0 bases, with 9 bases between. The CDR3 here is CASSVGGVSNQPQHF. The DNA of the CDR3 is TGTGCCAGCAGCGTTGGAGGGGTTAGCAATCAGCCCCAGCATTTT.

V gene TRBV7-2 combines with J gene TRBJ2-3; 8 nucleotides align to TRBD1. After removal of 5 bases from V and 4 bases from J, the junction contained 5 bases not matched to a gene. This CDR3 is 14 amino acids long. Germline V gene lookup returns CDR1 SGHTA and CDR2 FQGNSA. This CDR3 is CASSVDRGADTQYF. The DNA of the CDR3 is TGTGCCAGCAGCGTCGACAGGGGTGCAGATACGCAGTATTTT.

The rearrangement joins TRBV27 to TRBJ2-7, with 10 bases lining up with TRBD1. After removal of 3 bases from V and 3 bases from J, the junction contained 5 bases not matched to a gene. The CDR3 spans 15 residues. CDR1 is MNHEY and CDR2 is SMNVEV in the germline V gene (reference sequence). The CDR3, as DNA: TGTGCCAGCAGTTTCGGGACAGGGGTAGACTACGAGCAGTACTTC. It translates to CASSFGTGVDYEQYF.

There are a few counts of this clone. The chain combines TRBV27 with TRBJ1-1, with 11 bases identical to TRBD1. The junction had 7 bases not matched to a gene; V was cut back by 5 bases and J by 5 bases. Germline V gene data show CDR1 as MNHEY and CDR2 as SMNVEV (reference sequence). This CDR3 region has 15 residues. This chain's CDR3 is CASSAGTGGRTEAFF. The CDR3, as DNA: TGTGCCAGCAGTGCCGGGACAGGGGGAAGAACTGAAGCTTTCTTT.

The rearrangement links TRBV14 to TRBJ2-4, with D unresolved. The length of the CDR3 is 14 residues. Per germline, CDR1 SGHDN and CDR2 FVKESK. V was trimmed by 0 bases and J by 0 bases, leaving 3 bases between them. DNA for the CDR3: TGTGCCAGCAGCCAAGATATAGCCAAAAACATTCAGTACTTC. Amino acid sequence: CASSQDIAKNIQYF.

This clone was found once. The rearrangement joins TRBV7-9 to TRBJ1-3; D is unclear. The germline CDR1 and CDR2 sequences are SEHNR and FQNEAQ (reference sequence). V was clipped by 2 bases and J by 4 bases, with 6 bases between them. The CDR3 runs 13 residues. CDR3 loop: CASSLPSGNTIYF. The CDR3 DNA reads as TGTGCCAGCAGCTTACCCTCCGGAAACACCATATATTTT.

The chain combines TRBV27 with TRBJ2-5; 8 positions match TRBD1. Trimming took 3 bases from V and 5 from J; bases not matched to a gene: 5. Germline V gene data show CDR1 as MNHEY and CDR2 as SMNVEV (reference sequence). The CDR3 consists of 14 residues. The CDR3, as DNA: TGTGCCAGCAGTTTTGGTACAGGGGGGGAGACCCAGTACTTC. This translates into CASSFGTGGETQYF.